These 2 T cell receptor beta chains came from one sample sequenced in a study of regulatory and conventional T cells in RAG deficiency. Repertoires were generated with immunoSEQ multiplex PCR, while TCRdb's copy carries only in-frame clones and drops some. The sample lists some 21,000 clones; almost 96% were seen once. Blood CD4+ CD25-low CD127-high conventional T cells supplied the genomic DNA template. This sample was shared with a second study, whose subject was regulatory T cells. Per that paper: Primers: 52 TRBV forward and 13 TRBJ reverse.

What was sequenced was CD25- CD4+ T cells sorted from blood. Source of these receptors: a human donor in good health.

The chain links TRBV7-9 to TRBJ2-3, with TRBD2 matching 10 bases. Germline values: CDR1 SEHNR, CDR2 FQNEAQ (reference sequence). The CDR3 covers 17 residues. The trim removed 3 bases at V and 5 bases at J, leaving 11 bases unmatched. In DNA, the CDR3 is TGTGCCAGCAGCTTTCTTGCTAGCGGGGGTACAAGAGATACGCAGTATTTT. It specifies CASSFLASGGTRDTQYF.

This rearrangement joins TRBV19 to TRBJ1-1; 8 nucleotides agree with TRBD1. The V segment lost 4 bases and the J segment 6 bases; nucleotides outside the gene matches: 10. The V gene's germline CDR1 is LNHDA and CDR2 SQIVND (reference sequence). The CDR3 runs 15 residues. In nucleotides, the CDR3 is TGTGCCAGTAGTACCTACAGGGGGGGGATCCCTGAAGCTTTCTTT. This gives the protein CASSTYRGGIPEAFF.